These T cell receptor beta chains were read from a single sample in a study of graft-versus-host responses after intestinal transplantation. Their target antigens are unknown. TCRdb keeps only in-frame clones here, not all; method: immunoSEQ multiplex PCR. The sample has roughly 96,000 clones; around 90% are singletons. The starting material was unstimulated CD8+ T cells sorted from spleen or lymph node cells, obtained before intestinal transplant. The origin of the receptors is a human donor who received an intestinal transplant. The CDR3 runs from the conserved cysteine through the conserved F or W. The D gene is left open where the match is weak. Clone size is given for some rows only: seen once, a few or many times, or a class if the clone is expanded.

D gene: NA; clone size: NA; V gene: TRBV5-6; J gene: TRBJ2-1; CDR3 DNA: TGTGCCAGCAGCCCTGGTGGCCATGAGCAGTTCTTC; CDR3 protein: CASSPGGHEQFF
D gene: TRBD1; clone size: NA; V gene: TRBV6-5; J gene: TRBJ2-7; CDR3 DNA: TGTGCCAGCAGTTACACCCGGGACAGCCCCTACGAGCAGTACTTC; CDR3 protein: CASSYTRDSPYEQYF
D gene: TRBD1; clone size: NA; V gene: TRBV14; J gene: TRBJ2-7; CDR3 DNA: TGTGCCAGCAGCCAAGCCAGGGGGCCGAGGGAGCAGTACTTC; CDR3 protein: CASSQARGPREQYF
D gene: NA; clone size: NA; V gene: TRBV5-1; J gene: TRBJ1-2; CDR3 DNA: TGCGCCAGCAGCTTGCACGTACATCGGCATTTTGGACTAGTGGGGAATGGCTACACCTTC; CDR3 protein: CASSLHVHRHFGLVGNGYTF
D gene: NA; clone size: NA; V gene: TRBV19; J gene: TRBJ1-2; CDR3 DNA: TGTGCCAGTAGTGTTCGGGGGGATGACTATGGCTACACCTTC; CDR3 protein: CASSVRGDDYGYTF
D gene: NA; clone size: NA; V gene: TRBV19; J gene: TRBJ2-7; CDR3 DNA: TGTGCCAGTAGTATACGGGGAACCGAGCAGTACTTC; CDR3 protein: CASSIRGTEQYF
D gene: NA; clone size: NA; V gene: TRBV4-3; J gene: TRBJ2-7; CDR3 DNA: TGCGCCAGCAGCCCAGGGACATCGGCCTACGAGCAGTACTTC; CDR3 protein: CASSPGTSAYEQYF
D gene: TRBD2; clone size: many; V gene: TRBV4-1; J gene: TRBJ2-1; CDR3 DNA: TGCGCCAGCAGCCAAGGACTAGCGAACAATGAGCAGTTCTTC; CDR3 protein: CASSQGLANNEQFF
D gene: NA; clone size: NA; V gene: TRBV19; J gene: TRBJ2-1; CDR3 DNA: TGTGCCAGTGGAACTAGAAGCATCTACAATGAGCAGTTCTTC; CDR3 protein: CASGTRSIYNEQFF
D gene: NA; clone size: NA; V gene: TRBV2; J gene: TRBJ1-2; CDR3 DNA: TGTGCCAGCAGTGAAGCGCTGGCAAATCGCTATGGCTACACCTTC; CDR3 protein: CASSEALANRYGYTF
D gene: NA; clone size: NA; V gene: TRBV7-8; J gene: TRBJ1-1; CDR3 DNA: TGTGCCAGCAGCTTAGGTTTCCAGTATGAAGCTTTCTTT; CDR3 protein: CASSLGFQYEAFF
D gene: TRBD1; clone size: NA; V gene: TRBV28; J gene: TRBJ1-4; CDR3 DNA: TGTGCCAGCAGCCATTTCCGTTCCGGGGACAGGGAAAAACTGTTTTTT; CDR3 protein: CASSHFRSGDREKLFF
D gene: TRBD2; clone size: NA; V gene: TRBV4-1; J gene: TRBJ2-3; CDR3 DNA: TGCGCCAGCAGCCAAGGACCGGCGGGAGGCACAGATACGCAGTATTTT; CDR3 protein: CASSQGPAGGTDTQYF
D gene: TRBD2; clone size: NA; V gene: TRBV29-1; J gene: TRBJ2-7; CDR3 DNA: TGCAGCGTTGAAGACCCAGCGGGGGGGCCGCGCGAGCAGTACTTC; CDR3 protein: CSVEDPAGGPREQYF
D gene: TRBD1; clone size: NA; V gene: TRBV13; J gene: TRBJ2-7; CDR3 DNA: TGTGCCAGCAGCGACGGGAAGCAGGGGGCTTACGAGCAGTACTTC; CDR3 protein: CASSDGKQGAYEQYF
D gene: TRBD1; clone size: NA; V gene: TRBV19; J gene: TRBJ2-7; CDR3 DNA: TGTGCCAGTAGTCCCCGAGGGACAGGGGCGTACGAGCAGTACTTC; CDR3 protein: CASSPRGTGAYEQYF
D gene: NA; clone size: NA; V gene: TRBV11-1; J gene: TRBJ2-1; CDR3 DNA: TGTGCCAGCAGCGTGACAGCTACCTCCTACAATGAGCAGTTCTTC; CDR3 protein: CASSVTATSYNEQFF
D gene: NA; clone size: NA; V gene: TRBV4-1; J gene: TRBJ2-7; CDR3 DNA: TGCGCCAGCAGCCAAGATGCGCCCGGGGGAGGGGGGTTATTTGTGCAGTACTTC; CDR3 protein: CASSQDAPGGGGLFVQYF
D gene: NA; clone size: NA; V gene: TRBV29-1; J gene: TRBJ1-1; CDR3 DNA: TGCAGCGGGCTCGGGGGGCATGGGGCTTTCTTT; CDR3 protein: CSGLGGHGAFF
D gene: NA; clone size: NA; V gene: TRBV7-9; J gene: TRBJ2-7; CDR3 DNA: TGTGCCAGCAGCTTAATCGCAGGGGACTACGAGCAGTACTTC; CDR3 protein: CASSLIAGDYEQYF
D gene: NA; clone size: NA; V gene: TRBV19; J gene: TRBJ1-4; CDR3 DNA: TGTGCCAGTAGTCTACGCCCAACAGGGCGGCAGGGTGAAAAACTGTTTTTT; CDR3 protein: CASSLRPTGRQGEKLFF
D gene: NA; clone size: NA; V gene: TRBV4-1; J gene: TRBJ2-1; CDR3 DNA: TGCGCCAGCAGCCAAGAAAACCAGGGAGGCAATGAGCAGTTCTTC; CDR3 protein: CASSQENQGGNEQFF
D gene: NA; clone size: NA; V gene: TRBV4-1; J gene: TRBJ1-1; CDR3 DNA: TGCGCCAGCAGCCCATACCCTTCGTACCTACCAAGACCCGGCGGCACTGAAGCTTTCTTT; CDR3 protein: CASSPYPSYLPRPGGTEAFF
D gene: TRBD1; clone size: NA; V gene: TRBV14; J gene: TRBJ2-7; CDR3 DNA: TGTGCCAGCAGCCCTACCTTAGGACAGGGTAGGAGCGCCTACGAGCAGTACTTC; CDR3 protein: CASSPTLGQGRSAYEQYF
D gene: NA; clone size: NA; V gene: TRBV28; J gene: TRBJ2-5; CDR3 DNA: TGTGCCAGCAGTCCCTCGCCCGGGAGCGCGGAGGAGACCCAGTACTTC; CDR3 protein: CASSPSPGSAEETQYF
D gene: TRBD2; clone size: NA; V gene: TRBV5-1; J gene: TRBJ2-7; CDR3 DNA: TGCGCCAGCAGTTTGACTAGCGGATCCTACGAGCAGTACTTC; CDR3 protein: CASSLTSGSYEQYF
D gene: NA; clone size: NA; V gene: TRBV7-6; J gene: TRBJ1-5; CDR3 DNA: TGTGCCAGCAGCCCCGACAGGAACCAGCCCCAGCATTTT; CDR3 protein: CASSPDRNQPQHF
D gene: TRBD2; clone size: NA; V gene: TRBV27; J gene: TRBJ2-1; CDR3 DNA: TGTGCCAGCAGTTTAAAGGCGGGAGGCTCCGTCGATGAGCAGTTCTTC; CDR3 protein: CASSLKAGGSVDEQFF
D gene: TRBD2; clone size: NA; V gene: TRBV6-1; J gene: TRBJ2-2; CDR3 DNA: TGTGCCAGCAGTCCCTTTGCGGGAGGGCCTGGGGAGCTGTTTTTT; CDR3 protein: CASSPFAGGPGELFF
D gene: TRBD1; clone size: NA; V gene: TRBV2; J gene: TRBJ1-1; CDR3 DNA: TGTGCCACGGCTTTTGTCCCGGGACAGGTGAACACTGAAGCTTTCTTT; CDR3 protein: CATAFVPGQVNTEAFF
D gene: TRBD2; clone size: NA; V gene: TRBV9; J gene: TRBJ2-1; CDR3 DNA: TGTGCCAGCAGCGTAGCTCTAGCGGGGACCTACAATGAGCAGTTCTTC; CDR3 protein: CASSVALAGTYNEQFF
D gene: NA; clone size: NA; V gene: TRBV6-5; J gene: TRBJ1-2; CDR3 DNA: TGTGCCAGCAGTTACTCGGGGGGATATGGCTACACCTTC; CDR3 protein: CASSYSGGYGYTF
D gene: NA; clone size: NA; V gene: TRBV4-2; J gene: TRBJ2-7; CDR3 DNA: TGTGCCAGCAGCCAAGGGGACTACAGGGCTAGGGGGGACTACGAGCAGTACTTC; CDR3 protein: CASSQGDYRARGDYEQYF